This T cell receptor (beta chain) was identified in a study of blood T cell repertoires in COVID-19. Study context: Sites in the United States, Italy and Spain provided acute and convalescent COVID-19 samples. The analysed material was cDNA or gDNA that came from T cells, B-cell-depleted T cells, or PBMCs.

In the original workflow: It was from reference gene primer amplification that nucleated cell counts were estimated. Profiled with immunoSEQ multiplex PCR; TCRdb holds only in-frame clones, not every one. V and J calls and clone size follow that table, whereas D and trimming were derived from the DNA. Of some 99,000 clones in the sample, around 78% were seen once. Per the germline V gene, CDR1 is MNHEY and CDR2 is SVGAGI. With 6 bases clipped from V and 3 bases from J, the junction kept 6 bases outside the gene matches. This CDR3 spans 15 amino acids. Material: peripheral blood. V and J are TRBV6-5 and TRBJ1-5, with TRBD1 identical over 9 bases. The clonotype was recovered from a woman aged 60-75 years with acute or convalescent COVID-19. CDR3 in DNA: TGTGCCAGCAGGGGGGGACAGGGAGTCAATCAGCCCCAGCATTTT. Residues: CASRGGQGVNQPQHF.